This entry features one TCR beta chain sequence. No antigen is known for it. The sample comes from a study of OX40 agonist ivuxolimab in advanced cancers. Study observations and caveats: At 0.1 to 3.0 mg/kg and by week 6, CD4+ and CD8+ T cells in the blood had expanded clonally.

Here immunoSEQ multiplex PCR was the method, and the copy in TCRdb shows in-frame clones only, minus some. The repertoire has about 27,000 clones, approximately 83% of them found once; the top ten carry 48%. Germline-derived CDR1 and CDR2 are MGHRA and YSYEKL. The CDR3 totals 13 residues. The J segment lost 4 bases and the V segment lost 2 bases, leaving 2 bases of the junction unmatched. The chain links TRBV4-1 to TRBJ2-7, with 7 nucleotides matching TRBD2. Sequencing was performed on CD4+ or CD8+ T cells sorted from blood, taken in a trial of the OX40 agonist ivuxolimab. This TCR derives from an adult with an advanced solid tumor such as melanoma, head and neck, liver or kidney cancer. DNA for the CDR3: TGCGCCAGCAGCCAACTAGCGGATTACGAGCAGTACTTC. It specifies CASSQLADYEQYF.